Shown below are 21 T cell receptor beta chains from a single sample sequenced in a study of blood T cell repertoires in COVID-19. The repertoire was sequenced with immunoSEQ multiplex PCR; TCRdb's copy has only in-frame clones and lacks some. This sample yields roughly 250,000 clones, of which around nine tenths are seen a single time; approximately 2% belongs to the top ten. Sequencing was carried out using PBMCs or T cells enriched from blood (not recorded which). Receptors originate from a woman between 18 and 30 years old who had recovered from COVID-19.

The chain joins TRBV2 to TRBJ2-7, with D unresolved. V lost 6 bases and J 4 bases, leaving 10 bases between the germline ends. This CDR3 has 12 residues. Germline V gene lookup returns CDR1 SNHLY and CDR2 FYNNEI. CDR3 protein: CASRADTYEQYF. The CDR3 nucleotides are TGTGCCAGCAGGGCCGACACTTACGAGCAGTACTTC.

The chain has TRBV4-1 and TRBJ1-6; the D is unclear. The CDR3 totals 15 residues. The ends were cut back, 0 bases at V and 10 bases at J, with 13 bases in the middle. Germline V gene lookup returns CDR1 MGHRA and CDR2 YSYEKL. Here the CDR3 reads CASSQDSQVRSPLHF. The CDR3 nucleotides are TGCGCCAGCAGCCAAGATTCCCAGGTTCGCTCACCCCTCCACTTT.

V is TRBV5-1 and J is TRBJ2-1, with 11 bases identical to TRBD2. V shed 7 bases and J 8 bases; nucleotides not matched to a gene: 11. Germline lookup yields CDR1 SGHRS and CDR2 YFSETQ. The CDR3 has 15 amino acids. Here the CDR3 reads CASSLTGLAEDEQFF. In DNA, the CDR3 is TGCGCCAGCTCCTTGACGGGACTAGCGGAAGATGAGCAGTTCTTC. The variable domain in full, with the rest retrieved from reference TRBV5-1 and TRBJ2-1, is KAGVTQTPRYLIKTRGQQVTLSCSPISGHRSVSWYQQTPGQGLQFLFEYFSETQRNKGNFPGRFSGRQFSNSRSEMNVSTLELGDSALYLCASSLTGLAEDEQFFGPGTRLTVL.

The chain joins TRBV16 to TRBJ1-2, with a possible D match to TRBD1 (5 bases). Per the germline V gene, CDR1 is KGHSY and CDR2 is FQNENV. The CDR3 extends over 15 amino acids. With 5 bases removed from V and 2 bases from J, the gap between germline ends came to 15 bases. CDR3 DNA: TGTGCCAGCAGCTCTCAAGGGACTCGAAACTATGGCTACACCTTC. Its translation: CASSSQGTRNYGYTF. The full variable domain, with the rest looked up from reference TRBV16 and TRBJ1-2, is GEEVAQTPKHLVRGEGQKAKLYCAPIKGHSYVFWYQQVLKNEFKFLISFQNENVFDETGMPKERFSAKCLPNSPCSLEIQATKLEDSAVYFCASSSQGTRNYGYTFGSGTRLTVV.

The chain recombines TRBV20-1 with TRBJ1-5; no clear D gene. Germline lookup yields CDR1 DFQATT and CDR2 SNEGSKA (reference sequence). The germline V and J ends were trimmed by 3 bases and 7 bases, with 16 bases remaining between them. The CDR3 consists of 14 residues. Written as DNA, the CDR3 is TGCAGTGCTAGTGGTGGCTTAGAGGGCCAGCCCCAGCATTTT. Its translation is CSASGGLEGQPQHF.

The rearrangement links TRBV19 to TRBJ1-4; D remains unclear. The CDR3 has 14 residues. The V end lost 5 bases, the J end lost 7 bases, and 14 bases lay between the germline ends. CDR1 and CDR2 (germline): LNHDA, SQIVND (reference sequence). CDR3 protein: CASSYREGGEKLFF. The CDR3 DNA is TGTGCCAGTAGTTACCGGGAGGGTGGTGAAAAACTGTTTTTT.

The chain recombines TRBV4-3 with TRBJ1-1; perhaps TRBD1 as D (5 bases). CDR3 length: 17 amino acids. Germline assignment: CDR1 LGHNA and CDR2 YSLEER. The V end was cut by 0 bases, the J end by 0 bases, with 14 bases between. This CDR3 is CASSQDYGGLMNTEAFF. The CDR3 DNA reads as TGCGCCAGCAGCCAAGACTATGGGGGACTCATGAACACTGAAGCTTTCTTT.

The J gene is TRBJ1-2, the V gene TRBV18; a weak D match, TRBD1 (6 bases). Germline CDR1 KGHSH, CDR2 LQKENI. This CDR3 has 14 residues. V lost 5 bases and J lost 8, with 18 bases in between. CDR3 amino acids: CASSSQGWERGYTF. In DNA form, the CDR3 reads TGTGCCAGCTCATCACAGGGCTGGGAGAGGGGCTACACCTTC.

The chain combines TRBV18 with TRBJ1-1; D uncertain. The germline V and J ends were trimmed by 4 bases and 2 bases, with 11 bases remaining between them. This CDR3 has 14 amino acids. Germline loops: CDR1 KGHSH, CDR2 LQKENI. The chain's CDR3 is CASSLYTENTEAFF. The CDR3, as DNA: TGTGCCAGCTCACTATACACAGAAAACACTGAAGCTTTCTTT. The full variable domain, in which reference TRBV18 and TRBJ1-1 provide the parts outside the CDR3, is NAGVMQNPRHLVRRRGQEARLRCSPMKGHSHVYWYRQLPEEGLKFMVYLQKENIIDESGMPKERFSAEFPKEGPSILRIQQVVRGDSAAYFCASSLYTENTEAFFGQGTRLTVV.

CDR3 nucleotide sequence: TGTGCCAGCAGTTTCCAGGGACAGGGAAATCAGCCCCAGCATTTT. This sequence encodes CASSFQGQGNQPQHF. The rearrangement links TRBV28 to TRBJ1-5; 9 nucleotides line up with TRBD1. V was pared by 3 bases and J by 4 bases, with 4 bases of the junction left unmatched. Germline lookup yields CDR1 MDHEN and CDR2 SYDVKM. This CDR3 contains 15 residues.

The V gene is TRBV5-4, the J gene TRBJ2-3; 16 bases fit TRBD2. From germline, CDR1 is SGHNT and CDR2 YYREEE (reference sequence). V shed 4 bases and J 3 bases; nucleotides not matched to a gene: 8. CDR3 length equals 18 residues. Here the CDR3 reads CASSPGTSGRAGTDTQYF. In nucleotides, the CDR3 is TGTGCCAGCAGCCCCGGGACTAGCGGGAGGGCCGGAACAGATACGCAGTATTTT.

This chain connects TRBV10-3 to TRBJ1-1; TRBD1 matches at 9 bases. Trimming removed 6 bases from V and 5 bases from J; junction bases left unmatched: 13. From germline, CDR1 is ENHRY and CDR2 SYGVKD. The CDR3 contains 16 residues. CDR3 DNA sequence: TGTGCCATCAGGGCGGGGACAGGGTTGATGGAAACTGAAGCTTTCTTT. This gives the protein CAIRAGTGLMETEAFF.

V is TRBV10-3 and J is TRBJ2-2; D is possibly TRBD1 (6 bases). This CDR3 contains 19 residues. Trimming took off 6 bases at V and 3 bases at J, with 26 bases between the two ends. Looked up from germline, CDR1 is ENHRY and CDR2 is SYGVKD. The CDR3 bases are TGTGCCATCAGCCTTCATAAGCGGAGACAGGCAGGGGACACCGGGGAGCTGTTTTTT. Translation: CAISLHKRRQAGDTGELFF.

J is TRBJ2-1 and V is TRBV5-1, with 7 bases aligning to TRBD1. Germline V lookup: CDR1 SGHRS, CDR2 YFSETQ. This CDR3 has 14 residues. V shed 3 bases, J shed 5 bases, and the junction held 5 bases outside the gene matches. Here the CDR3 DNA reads TGCGCCAGCAGCTACAGGGGTCCCAACAATGAGCAGTTCTTC. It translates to CASSYRGPNNEQFF.

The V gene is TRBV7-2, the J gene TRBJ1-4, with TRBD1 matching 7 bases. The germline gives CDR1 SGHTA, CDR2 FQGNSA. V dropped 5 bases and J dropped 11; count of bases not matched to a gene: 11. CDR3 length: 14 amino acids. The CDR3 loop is CASSKGTVDIKLFF. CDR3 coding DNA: TGTGCCAGCAGCAAAGGGACAGTCGACATTAAACTGTTTTTT.

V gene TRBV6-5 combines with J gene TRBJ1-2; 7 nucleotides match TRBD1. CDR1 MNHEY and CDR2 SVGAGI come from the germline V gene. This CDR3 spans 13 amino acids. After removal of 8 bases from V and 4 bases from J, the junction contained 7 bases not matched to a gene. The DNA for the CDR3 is TGTGCCAGCTCCCCAGGGGGGCCCTATGGCTACACCTTC. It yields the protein CASSPGGPYGYTF.

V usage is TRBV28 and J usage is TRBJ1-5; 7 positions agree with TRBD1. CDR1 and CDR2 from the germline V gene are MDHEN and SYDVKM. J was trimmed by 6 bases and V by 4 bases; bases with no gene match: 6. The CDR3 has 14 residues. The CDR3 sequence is CASSSTGTGQPQHF. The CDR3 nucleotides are TGTGCCAGCAGTTCGACAGGGACCGGTCAGCCCCAGCATTTT. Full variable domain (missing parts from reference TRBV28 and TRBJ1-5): DVKVTQSSRYLVKRTGEKVFLECVQDMDHENMFWYRQDPGLGLRLIYFSYDVKMKEKGDIPEGYSVSREKKERFSLILESASTNQTSMYLCASSSTGTGQPQHFGDGTRLSIL.

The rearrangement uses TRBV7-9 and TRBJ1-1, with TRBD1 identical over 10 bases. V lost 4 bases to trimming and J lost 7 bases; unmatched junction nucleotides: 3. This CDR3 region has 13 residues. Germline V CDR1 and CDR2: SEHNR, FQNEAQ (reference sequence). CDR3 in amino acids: CASSYRDRGEAFF. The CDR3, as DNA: TGTGCCAGCAGCTACCGGGACAGGGGTGAAGCTTTCTTT.

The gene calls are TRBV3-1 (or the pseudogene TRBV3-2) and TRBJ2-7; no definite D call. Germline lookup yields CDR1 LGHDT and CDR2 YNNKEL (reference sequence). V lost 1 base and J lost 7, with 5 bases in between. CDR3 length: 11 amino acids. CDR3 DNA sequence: TGTGCCAGCAGCCAAGCTCGGGAGCAGTACTTC. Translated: CASSQAREQYF.

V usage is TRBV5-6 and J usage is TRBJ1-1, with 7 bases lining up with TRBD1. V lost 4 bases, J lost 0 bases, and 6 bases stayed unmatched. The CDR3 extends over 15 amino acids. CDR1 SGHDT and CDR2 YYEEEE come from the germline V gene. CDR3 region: CASSLQGIMNTEAFF. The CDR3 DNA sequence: TGTGCCAGCAGCCTACAGGGGATTATGAACACTGAAGCTTTCTTT.

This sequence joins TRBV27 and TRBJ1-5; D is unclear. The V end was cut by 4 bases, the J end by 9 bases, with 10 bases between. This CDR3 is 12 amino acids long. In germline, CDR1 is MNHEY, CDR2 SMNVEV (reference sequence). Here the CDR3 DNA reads TGTGCCAGCAGTTCCCCCCCCGGGCCCCAGCATTTT. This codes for CASSSPPGPQHF.